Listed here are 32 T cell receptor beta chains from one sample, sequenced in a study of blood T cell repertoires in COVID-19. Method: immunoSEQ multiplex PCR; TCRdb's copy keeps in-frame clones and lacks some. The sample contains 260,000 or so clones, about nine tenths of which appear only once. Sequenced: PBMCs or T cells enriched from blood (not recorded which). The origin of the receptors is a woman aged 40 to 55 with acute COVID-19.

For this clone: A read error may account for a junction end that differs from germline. CDR3 DNA: TGTGCCAGCAGTTTAATGGGCGGGAGGGCCTCCCACAATGAGCAGTTCTTC. It codes for CASSLMGGRASHNEQFF. The V call is TRBV27, the J call TRBJ2-1; TRBD2 agrees at 9 bases. The CDR3 contains 17 residues. Germline V gene data show CDR1 as MNHEY and CDR2 as SMNVEV (reference sequence).

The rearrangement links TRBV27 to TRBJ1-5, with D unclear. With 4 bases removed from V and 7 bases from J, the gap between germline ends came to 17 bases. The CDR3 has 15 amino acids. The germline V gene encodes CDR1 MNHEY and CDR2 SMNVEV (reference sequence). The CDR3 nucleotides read TGTGCCAGCAGTTCCCATCTTTCTCTAAAACAGCCCCAGCATTTT. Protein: CASSSHLSLKQPQHF.

The CDR3 reads CASSLLAGGGTDTQYF. In nucleotides, the CDR3 is TGTGCCAGCAGCTTATTGGCGGGAGGTGGCACAGATACGCAGTATTTT. The gene calls are TRBV7-6 and TRBJ2-3; 8 bases agree with TRBD2. CDR3 length equals 16 residues. V was clipped by 2 bases and J by 1 base; unmatched bases: 5. CDR1 SGHVS and CDR2 FNYEAQ come from the germline V gene.

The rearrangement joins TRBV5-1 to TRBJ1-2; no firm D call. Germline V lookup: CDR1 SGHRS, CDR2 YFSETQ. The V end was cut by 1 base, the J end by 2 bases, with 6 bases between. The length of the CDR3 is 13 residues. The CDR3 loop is CASSLSGNYGYTF. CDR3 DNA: TGCGCCAGCAGCTTGTCCGGGAACTATGGCTACACCTTC.

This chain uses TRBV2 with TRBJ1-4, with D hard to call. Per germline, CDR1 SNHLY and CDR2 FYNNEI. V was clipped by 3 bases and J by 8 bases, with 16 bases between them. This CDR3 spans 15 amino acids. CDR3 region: CASSDRLAGGEKLFF. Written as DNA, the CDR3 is TGTGCCAGCAGTGATAGGTTGGCCGGAGGGGAAAAACTGTTTTTT.

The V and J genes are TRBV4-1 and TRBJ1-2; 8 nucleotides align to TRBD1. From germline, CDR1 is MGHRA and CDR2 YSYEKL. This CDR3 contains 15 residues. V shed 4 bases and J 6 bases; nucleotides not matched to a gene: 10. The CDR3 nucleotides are TGCGCCAGCAGCCGGTCGGGGACAGGCGAGAATGGCTACACCTTC. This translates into CASSRSGTGENGYTF.

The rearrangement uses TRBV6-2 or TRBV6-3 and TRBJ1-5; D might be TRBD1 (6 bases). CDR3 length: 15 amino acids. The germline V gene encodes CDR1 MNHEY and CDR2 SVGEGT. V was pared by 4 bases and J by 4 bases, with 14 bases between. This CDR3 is CASSWDNLSNQPQHF. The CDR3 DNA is TGTGCCAGCAGTTGGGACAATTTGAGTAATCAGCCCCAGCATTTT.

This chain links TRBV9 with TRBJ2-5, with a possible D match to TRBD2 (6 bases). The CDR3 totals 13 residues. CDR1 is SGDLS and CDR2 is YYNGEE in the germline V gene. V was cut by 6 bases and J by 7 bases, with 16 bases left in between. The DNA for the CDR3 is TGTGCCAGCATGTCTAGCGCTGGGGGGACCCAGTACTTC. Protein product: CASMSSAGGTQYF.

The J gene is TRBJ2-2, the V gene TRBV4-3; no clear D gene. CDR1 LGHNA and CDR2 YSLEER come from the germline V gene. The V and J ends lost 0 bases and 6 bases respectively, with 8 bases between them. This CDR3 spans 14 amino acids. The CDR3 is CASSQDPSSGELFF. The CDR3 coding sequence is TGCGCCAGCAGCCAAGATCCTAGTTCCGGGGAGCTGTTTTTT.

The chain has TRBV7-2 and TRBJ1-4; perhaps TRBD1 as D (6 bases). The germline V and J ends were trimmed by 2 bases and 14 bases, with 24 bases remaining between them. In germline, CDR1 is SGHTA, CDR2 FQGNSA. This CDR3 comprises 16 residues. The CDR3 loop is CASSLNRVAPPGRLFF. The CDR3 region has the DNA TGTGCCAGCAGCTTAAACAGGGTCGCCCCTCCCGGTCGTCTGTTTTTT. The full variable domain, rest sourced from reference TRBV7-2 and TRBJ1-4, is GAGVSQSPSNKVTEKGKDVELRCDPISGHTALYWYRQSLGQGLEFLIYFQGNSAPDKSGLPSDRFSAERTGGSVSTLTIQRTQQEDSAVYLCASSLNRVAPPGRLFFGSGTQLSVL.

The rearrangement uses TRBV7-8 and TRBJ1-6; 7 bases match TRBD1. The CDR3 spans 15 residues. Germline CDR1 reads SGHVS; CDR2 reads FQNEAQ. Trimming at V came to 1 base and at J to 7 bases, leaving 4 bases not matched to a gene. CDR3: CASSLERGLNSPLHF. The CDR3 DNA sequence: TGTGCCAGCAGCTTAGAAAGGGGGCTCAATTCACCCCTCCACTTT.

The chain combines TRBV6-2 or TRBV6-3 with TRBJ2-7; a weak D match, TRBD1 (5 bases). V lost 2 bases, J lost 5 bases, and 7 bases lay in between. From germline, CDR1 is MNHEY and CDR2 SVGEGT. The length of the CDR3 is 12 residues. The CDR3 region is CASSYPGNEQYV. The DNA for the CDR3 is TGTGCCAGCAGTTACCCAGGGAACGAGCAGTACGTC.

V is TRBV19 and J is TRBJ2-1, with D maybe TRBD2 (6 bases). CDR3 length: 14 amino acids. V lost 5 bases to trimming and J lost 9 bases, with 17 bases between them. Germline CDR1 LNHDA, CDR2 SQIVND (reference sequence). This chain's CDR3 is CASSPGGGGGEQFF. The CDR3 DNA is TGTGCCAGTAGTCCCGGGGGAGGAGGTGGTGAGCAGTTCTTC.

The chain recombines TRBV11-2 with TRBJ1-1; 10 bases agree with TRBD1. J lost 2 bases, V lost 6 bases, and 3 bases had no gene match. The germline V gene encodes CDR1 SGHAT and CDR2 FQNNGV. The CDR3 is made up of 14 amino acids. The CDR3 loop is CASRRDRGNTEAFF. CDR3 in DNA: TGTGCCAGCAGACGGGACAGGGGAAACACTGAAGCTTTCTTT.

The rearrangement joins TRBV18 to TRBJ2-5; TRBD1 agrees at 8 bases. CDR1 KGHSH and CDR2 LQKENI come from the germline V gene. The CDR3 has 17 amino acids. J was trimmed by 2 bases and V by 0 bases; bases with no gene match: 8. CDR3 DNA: TGTGCCAGCTCACCACCCTCGTTGCGGGACAGGCAAGAGACCCAGTACTTC. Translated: CASSPPSLRDRQETQYF.

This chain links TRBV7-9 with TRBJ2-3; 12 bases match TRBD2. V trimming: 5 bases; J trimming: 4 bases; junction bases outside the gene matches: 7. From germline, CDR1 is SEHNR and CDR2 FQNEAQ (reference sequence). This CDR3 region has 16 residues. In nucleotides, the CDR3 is TGTGCCAGCAGCGCAACTAGCGGGAGGAGGGCAGATACGCAGTATTTT. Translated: CASSATSGRRADTQYF.

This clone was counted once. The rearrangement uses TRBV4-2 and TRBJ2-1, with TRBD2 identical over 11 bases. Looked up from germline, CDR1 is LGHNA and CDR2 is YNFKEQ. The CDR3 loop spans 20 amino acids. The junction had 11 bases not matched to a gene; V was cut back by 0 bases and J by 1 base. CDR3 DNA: TGTGCCAGCAGCCAAGAGTCCCGGCTAGCGGGAGGTCTTTCCTACAATGAGCAGTTCTTC. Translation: CASSQESRLAGGLSYNEQFF.

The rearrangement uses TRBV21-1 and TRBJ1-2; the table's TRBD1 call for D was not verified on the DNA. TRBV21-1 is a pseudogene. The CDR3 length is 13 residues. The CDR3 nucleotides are TGTGCCAGCAGCAAGGGGACAGTGGGAGGCTACACCTTC. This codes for CASSKGTVGGYTF.

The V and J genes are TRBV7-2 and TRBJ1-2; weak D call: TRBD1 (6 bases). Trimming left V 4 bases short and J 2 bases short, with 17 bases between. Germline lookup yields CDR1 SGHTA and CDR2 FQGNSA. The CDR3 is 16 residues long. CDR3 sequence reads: CASSSSHQQGNYGYTF. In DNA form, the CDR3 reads TGTGCCAGCAGCTCCTCCCACCAGCAGGGGAACTATGGCTACACCTTC.

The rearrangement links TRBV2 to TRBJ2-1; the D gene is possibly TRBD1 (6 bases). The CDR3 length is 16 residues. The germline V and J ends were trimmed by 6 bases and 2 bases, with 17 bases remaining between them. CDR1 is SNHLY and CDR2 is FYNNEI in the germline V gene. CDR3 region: CASSSQGFRPYNEQFF. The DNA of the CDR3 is TGTGCCAGCAGCTCCCAGGGGTTCCGTCCCTACAATGAGCAGTTCTTC.

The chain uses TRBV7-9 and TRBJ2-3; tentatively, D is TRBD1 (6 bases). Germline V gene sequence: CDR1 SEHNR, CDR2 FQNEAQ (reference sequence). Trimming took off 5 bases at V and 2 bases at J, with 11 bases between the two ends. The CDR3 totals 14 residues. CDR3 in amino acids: CASSPGVLTDTQYF. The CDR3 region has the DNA TGTGCCAGCAGCCCAGGGGTCCTCACAGATACGCAGTATTTT.

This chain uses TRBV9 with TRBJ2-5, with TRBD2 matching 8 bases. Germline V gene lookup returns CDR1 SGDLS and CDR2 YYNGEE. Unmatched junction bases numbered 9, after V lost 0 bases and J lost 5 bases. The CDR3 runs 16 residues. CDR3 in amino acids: CASSVEGSGVGETQYF. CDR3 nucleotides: TGTGCCAGCAGCGTAGAGGGTAGCGGGGTCGGGGAGACCCAGTACTTC.

CDR3 bases: TGTGCCAGTAGTATAATCGGGACAGGCTACTCTGGGGCCAACGTCCTGACTTTC. Translated: CASSIIGTGYSGANVLTF. The chain carries TRBV19 and TRBJ2-6; 8 nucleotides agree with TRBD1. CDR1 and CDR2 from the germline V gene are LNHDA and SQIVND (reference sequence). The CDR3 spans 18 residues. V dropped 2 bases and J dropped 0; count of bases not matched to a gene: 6. The variable domain in full, with the rest retrieved from reference TRBV19 and TRBJ2-6, is DGGITQSPKYLFRKEGQNVTLSCEQNLNHDAMYWYRQDPGQGLRLIYYSQIVNDFQKGDIAEGYSVSREKKESFPLTVTSAQKNPTAFYLCASSIIGTGYSGANVLTFGAGSRLTVL.

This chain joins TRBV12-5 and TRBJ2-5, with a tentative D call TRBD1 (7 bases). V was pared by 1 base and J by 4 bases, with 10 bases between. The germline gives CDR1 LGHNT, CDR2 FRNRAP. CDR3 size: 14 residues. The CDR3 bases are TGTGCTAGTGGTTTGGGACAGGGAGGAGAGACCCAGTACTTC. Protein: CASGLGQGGETQYF.

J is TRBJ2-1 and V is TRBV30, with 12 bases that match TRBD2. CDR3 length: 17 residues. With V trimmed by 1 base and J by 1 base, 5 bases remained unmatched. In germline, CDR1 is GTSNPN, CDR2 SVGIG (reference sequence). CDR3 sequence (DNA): TGTGCCTGGAGTGGGGGAACTAGCGGGAGGTCCTACAATGAGCAGTTCTTC. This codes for CAWSGGTSGRSYNEQFF.

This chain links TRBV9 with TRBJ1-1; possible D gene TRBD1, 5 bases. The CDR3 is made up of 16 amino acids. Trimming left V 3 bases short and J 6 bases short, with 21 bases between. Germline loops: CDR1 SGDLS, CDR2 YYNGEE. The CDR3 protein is CASSAVGGSSWPEAFF. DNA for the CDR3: TGTGCCAGCAGCGCCGTGGGGGGGAGTTCGTGGCCTGAAGCTTTCTTT.

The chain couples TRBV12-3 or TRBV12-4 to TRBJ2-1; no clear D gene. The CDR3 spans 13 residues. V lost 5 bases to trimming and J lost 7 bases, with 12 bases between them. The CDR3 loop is CASSNSRENEQFF. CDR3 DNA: TGTGCCAGCAGTAACTCACGTGAGAATGAGCAGTTCTTC.

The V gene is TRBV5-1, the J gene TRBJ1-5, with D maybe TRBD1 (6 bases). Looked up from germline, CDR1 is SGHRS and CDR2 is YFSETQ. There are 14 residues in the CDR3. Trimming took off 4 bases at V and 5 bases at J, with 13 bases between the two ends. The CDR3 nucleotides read TGCGCCAGCAGCCAGGTAGGGGGACATCAGCCCCAGCATTTT. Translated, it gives CASSQVGGHQPQHF. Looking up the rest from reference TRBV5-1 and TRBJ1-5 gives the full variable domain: KAGVTQTPRYLIKTRGQQVTLSCSPISGHRSVSWYQQTPGQGLQFLFEYFSETQRNKGNFPGRFSGRQFSNSRSEMNVSTLELGDSALYLCASSQVGGHQPQHFGDGTRLSIL.

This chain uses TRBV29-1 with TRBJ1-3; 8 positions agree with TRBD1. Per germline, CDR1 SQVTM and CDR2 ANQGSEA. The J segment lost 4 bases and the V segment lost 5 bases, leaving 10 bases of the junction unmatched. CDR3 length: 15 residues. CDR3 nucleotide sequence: TGCAGCGTTCTGCAGGGGGCCGGAGCCGGAAACACCATATATTTT. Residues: CSVLQGAGAGNTIYF. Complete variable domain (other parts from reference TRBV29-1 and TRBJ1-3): SAVISQKPSRDICQRGTSLTIQCQVDSQVTMMFWYRQQPGQSLTLIATANQGSEATYESGFVIDKFPISRPNLTFSTLTVSNMSPEDSSIYLCSVLQGAGAGNTIYFGEGSWLTVV.

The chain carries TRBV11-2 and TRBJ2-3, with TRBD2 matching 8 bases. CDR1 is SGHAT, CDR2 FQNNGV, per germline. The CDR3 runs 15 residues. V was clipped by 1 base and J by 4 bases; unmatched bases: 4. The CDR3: CASSLGLASPDTQYF. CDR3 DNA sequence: TGTGCCAGCAGCTTAGGACTAGCGTCCCCAGATACGCAGTATTTT.

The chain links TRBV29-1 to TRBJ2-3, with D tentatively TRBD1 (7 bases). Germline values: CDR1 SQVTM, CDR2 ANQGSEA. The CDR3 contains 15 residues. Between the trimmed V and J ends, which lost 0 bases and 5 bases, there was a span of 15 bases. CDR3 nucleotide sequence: TGCAGCGTTGAAGATCGCAGGGGGGCAAGAGATACGCAGTATTTT. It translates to CSVEDRRGARDTQYF.

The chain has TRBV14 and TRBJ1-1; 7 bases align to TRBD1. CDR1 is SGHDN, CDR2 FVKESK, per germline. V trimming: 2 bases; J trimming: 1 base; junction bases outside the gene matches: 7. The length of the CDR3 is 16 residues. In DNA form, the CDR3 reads TGTGCCAGCAGCCAATTTCCCTGGACAGGGAACACTGAAGCTTTCTTT. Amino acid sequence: CASSQFPWTGNTEAFF.